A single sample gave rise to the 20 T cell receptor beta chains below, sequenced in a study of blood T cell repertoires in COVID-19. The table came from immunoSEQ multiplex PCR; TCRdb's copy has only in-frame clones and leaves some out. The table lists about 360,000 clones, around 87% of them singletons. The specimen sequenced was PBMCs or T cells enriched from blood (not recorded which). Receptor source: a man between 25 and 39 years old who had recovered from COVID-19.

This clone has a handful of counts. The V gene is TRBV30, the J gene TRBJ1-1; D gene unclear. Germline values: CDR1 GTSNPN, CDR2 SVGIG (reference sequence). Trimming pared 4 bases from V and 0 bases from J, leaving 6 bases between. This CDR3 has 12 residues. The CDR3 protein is CAWIKMNTEAFF. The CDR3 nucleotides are TGTGCCTGGATCAAAATGAACACTGAAGCTTTCTTT. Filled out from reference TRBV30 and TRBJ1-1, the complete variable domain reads SQTIHQWPATLVQPVGSPLSLECTVEGTSNPNLYWYRQAAGRGLQLLFYSVGIGQISSEVPQNLSASRPQDRQFILSSKKLLLSDSGFYLCAWIKMNTEAFFGQGTRLTVV.

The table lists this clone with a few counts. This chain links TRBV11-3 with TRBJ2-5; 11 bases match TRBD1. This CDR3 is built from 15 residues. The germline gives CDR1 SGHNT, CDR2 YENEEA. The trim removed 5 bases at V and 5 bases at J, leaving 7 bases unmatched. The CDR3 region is CASSAGTGGWETQYF. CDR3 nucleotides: TGTGCCAGCAGCGCTGGGACAGGGGGTTGGGAGACCCAGTACTTC.

The CDR3 region has the DNA TGTGCCAGCAGCCAAGAAGGGTCGACTAGCGGGAACACTTTCTCCTACGAGCAGTACTTC. Translated: CASSQEGSTSGNTFSYEQYF. The chain carries TRBV14 and TRBJ2-7, with 11 bases matching TRBD2. After removal of 0 bases from V and 0 bases from J, the junction contained 13 bases not matched to a gene. Germline V gives CDR1 SGHDN, CDR2 FVKESK. This CDR3 is 20 amino acids long.

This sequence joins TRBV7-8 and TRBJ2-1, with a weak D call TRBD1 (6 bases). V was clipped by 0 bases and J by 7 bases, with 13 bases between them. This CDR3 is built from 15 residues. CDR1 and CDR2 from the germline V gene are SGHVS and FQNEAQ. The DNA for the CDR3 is TGTGCCAGCAGCTTAGCACAGGGACGTTGGAATGAGCAGTTCTTC. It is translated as CASSLAQGRWNEQFF.

This chain's CDR3 is CATSGPGQGSGNEQFF. The CDR3, as DNA: TGTGCCACCAGTGGCCCGGGACAGGGGTCTGGCAATGAGCAGTTCTTC. This chain joins TRBV24-1 and TRBJ2-1; 10 nucleotides agree with TRBD1. CDR1 is KGHDR and CDR2 is SFDVKD in the germline V gene. This CDR3 has 16 residues. V trimming: 5 bases; J trimming: 6 bases; junction bases outside the gene matches: 9.

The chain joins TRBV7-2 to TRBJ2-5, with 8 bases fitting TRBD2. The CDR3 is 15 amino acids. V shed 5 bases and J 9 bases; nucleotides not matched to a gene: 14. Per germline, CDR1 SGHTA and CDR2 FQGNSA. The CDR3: CASSLEGLGTRAQYF. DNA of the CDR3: TGTGCCAGCAGCCTAGAGGGACTAGGAACTCGGGCCCAGTACTTC.

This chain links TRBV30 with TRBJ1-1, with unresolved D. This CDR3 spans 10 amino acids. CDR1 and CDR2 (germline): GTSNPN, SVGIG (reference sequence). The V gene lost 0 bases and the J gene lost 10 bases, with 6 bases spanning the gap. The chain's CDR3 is CAWSVGGAFF. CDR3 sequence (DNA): TGTGCCTGGAGTGTTGGCGGAGCTTTCTTT. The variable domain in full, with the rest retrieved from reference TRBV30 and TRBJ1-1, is SQTIHQWPATLVQPVGSPLSLECTVEGTSNPNLYWYRQAAGRGLQLLFYSVGIGQISSEVPQNLSASRPQDRQFILSSKKLLLSDSGFYLCAWSVGGAFFGQGTRLTVV.

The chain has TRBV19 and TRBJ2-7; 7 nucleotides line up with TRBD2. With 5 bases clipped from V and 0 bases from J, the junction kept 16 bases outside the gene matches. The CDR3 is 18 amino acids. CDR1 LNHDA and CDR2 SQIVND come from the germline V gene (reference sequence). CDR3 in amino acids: CASSPGLAYGGYSYEQYF. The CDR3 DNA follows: TGTGCCAGTAGTCCGGGGTTGGCCTACGGGGGGTACTCCTACGAGCAGTACTTC.

CDR3 sequence reads: CASSTTADTQYF. DNA for the CDR3: TGTGCCAGTAGTACCACAGCAGATACGCAGTATTTT. The gene calls are TRBV19 and TRBJ2-3; D gene uncertain. Germline V gene sequence: CDR1 LNHDA, CDR2 SQIVND (reference sequence). The CDR3 sequence is 12 residues long. V shed 4 bases and J shed 4 bases, with 6 bases lying between them. Variable domain in full (rest from reference TRBV19 and TRBJ2-3): DGGITQSPKYLFRKEGQNVTLSCEQNLNHDAMYWYRQDPGQGLRLIYYSQIVNDFQKGDIAEGYSVSREKKESFPLTVTSAQKNPTAFYLCASSTTADTQYFGPGTRLTVL.

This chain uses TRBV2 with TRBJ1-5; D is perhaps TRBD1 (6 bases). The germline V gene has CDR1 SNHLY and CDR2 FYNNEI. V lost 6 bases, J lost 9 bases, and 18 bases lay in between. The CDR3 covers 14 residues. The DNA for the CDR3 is TGTGCCAGCAGGACACAGGGTGGGGAGGGGCCCCAGCATTTT. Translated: CASRTQGGEGPQHF.

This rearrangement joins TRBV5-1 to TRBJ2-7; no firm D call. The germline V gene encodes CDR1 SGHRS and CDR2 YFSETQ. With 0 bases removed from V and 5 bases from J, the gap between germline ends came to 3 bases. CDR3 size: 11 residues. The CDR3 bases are TGCGCCAGCAGCTTGGCCGACGAGCAGTACTTC. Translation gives CASSLADEQYF.

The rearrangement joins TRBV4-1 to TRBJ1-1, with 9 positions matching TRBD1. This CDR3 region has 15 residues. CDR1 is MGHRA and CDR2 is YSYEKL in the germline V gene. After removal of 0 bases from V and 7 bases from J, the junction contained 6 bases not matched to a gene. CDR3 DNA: TGCGCCAGCAGCCAAGATCCCTCGGACAGGGGTGAAGCTTTCTTT. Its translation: CASSQDPSDRGEAFF.

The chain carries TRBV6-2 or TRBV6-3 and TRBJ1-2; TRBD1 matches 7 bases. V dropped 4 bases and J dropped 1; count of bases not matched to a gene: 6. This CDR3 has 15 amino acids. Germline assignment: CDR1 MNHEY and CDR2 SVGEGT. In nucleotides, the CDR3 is TGTGCCAGCAGTTCAGGGGGGCAACTTAACTATGGCTACACCTTC. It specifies CASSSGGQLNYGYTF.

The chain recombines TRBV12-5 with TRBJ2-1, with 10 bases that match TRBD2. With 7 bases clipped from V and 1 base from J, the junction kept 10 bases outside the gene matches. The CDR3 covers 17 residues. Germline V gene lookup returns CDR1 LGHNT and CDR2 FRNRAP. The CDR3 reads CASEKASGGGSYNEQFF. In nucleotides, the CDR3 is TGTGCTAGTGAGAAAGCTAGCGGGGGCGGTTCCTACAATGAGCAGTTCTTC.

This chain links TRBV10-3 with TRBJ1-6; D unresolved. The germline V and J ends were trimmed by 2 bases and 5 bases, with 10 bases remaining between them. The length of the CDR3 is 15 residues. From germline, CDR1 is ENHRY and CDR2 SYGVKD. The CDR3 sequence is CAISEARSDNSPLHF. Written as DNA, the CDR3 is TGTGCCATCAGTGAGGCCCGAAGCGATAATTCACCCCTCCACTTT.

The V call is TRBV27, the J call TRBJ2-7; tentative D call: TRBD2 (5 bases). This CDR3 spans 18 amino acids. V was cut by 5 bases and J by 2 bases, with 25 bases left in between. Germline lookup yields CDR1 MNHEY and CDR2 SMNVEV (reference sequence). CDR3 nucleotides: TGTGCCAGCAGTCTCAAAAACTCTTGGGCCCCGCGGGCCTACGAGCAGTACTTC. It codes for CASSLKNSWAPRAYEQYF.

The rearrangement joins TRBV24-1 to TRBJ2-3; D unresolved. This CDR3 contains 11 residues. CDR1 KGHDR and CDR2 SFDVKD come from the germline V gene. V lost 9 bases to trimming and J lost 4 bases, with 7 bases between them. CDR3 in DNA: TGTGCCACCGGCATGGCAGATACGCAGTATTTT. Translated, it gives CATGMADTQYF.

CDR3 sequence reads: CAAAADSSYQPQHF. For the CDR3, the DNA is TGTGCAGCGGCCGCGGACAGCTCCTATCAGCCCCAGCATTTT. The chain employs TRBV19 and TRBJ1-5, with a tentative D call TRBD1 (6 bases). This CDR3 spans 14 amino acids. Germline V lookup: CDR1 LNHDA, CDR2 SQIVND (reference sequence).

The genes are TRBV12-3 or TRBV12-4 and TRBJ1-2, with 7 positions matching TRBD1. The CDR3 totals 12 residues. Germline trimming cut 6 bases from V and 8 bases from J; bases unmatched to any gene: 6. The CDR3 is CASSLYRGGYTF. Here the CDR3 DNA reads TGTGCCAGCAGCCTATACAGGGGAGGCTACACCTTC.

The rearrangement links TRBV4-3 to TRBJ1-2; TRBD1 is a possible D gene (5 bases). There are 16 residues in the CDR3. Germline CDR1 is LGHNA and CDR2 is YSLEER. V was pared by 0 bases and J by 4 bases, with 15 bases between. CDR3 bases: TGCGCCAGCAGCCAAGACAAGGGGCTTTATTCCTATGGCTACACCTTC. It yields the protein CASSQDKGLYSYGYTF.